These T cell receptor beta chains were read from a single sample in a study of response to subunit inactivated influenza vaccine. TCRdb passed the RT-PCR reads through MiXCR, listing each CDR3 protein once. This table holds roughly 650,000 distinct CDR3 sequences, 15% to 18% found once. This sample comprised PBMCs from blood, obtained 11 to 12 days after vaccination. All receptors derive from a man in his fifties or sixties who received an inactivated influenza vaccine. CDR3s include the opening cysteine and the closing phenylalanine or tryptophan. The order of the fields is V gene, CDR3 protein.

v_call: TRBV5-1
cdr3_aa: CASSRRVMGIEQYF

v_call: TRBV27
cdr3_aa: CASSLLGPRGVDEQFF

v_call: TRBV27
cdr3_aa: CASSLGPAGEGYEQYF

v_call: TRBV4-3
cdr3_aa: CASSPDRLRGYGYTF

v_call: TRBV7-2
cdr3_aa: CPSSFWTGVGETQYF

v_call: TRBV7-4
cdr3_aa: CASSSVDRDELSGNTIYF

v_call: TRBV12-3/TRBV12-4
cdr3_aa: CASLPKDSLSYNEQFF

v_call: TRBV5-6
cdr3_aa: CASSLRTSYNEQFF

v_call: TRBV28
cdr3_aa: CASSTPGGIETQYF

v_call: TRBV12-3/TRBV12-4
cdr3_aa: CASSFTNEKLFF

v_call: TRBV6-2/TRBV6-3
cdr3_aa: CASTTLSETQYF

v_call: TRBV29-1
cdr3_aa: CSVEDYGKYGLYQETQYF

v_call: TRBV2
cdr3_aa: CASRSGGGPLNEQYF

v_call: TRBV11-2
cdr3_aa: CASSPKGRANTGELFF

v_call: TRBV15
cdr3_aa: CATSRGLAGEGGIQYF

v_call: TRBV10-3
cdr3_aa: CAISESFGQGFYGYTF

v_call: TRBV27
cdr3_aa: CASSPLGAWETQYF

v_call: TRBV7-9
cdr3_aa: CASSLIRGQSYEQYF

v_call: TRBV24-1
cdr3_aa: CATSDLQGDRVHEQFF

v_call: TRBV28
cdr3_aa: CASSLSAQGDETQYF

v_call: TRBV15
cdr3_aa: CATSRDRVYSNQPQHF

v_call: TRBV27
cdr3_aa: CASSFARGKLFF

v_call: TRBV12-3/TRBV12-4
cdr3_aa: CANSQGRGQPQHF

v_call: TRBV29-1
cdr3_aa: CSGGQGPYSYNEQFF

v_call: TRBV11-2
cdr3_aa: CASSRRETQYF

v_call: TRBV20-1
cdr3_aa: CSAPPGGGGYEQYF

v_call: TRBV12-3/TRBV12-4
cdr3_aa: CASSRTTDRGQFF

v_call: TRBV5-1
cdr3_aa: CASSLVARDEQFF

v_call: TRBV2
cdr3_aa: CASKRTDGNQPQHF

v_call: TRBV11-2
cdr3_aa: CASGEGGTDTQYF

v_call: TRBV12-3/TRBV12-4
cdr3_aa: CASSPGRILYEQYF

v_call: TRBV20-1
cdr3_aa: CSARTPWIRVQETQYF

v_call: TRBV5-1
cdr3_aa: CASSSGPTNSYEQYF

v_call: TRBV11-2
cdr3_aa: CASSTDYPYEQYF

v_call: TRBV20-1
cdr3_aa: CSARNLLAGEVDTQYF